This T cell receptor beta chain was observed in a study of Graves' ophthalmopathy and Graves' hyperthyroidism. TCR beta CDR3 regions were amplified from RNA transcripts. HTBI primers primed a first-round RT-PCR, and a second-round multiplex PCR followed. TCRdb reanalysed the multiplex PCR reads using MiXCR and keeps one entry per CDR3 protein. The sample shows a few hundred thousand distinct CDR3 sequences, roughly 17% of them seen only once. The germline V gene encodes CDR1 SGHAT and CDR2 FQDESV (reference sequence). The length of the CDR3 is 16 residues. The V gene end was trimmed by 5 bases and the J gene end by 3 bases; junction bases not matched to a gene: 12.

Sequenced material: peripheral blood. This chain connects TRBV11-1 to TRBJ1-1; 7 nucleotides align to TRBD1. The TCR sequence derives from an adult woman with stable Graves' hyperthyroidism. For the CDR3, the DNA is TGTGCCAGCAGCCCATACAGGGGCGCCTCTTACACTGAAGCTTTCTTT. It yields the protein CASSPYRGASYTEAFF.